Listed here are 14 T cell receptor beta chains from one sample, sequenced in a study of T cell responses to AZD1222 COVID-19 vaccine. TCRdb's copy holds only in-frame clones and misses some; the assay was immunoSEQ multiplex PCR. The profile shows 80,000 or so clones, approximately 83% of them singletons. Sequenced material: peripheral blood, taken 28 days after the second AZD1222 dose. These receptors came from an adult who received the AZD1222 COVID-19 vaccine.

This clone was detected once. This rearrangement joins TRBV5-6 to TRBJ2-3; D gene uncertain. V was cut by 4 bases and J by 3 bases, with 21 bases left in between. The CDR3 is 17 residues long. The germline CDR1 and CDR2 sequences are SGHDT and YYEEEE. The CDR3, as DNA: TGTGCCAGCAGCCTCGTTGGGGATGGAGTGCAAACAGATACGCAGTATTTT. Translation gives CASSLVGDGVQTDTQYF.

This clone appeared a few times. The chain joins TRBV19 to TRBJ2-1; TRBD2 agrees at 11 bases. Per germline, CDR1 LNHDA and CDR2 SQIVND (reference sequence). Trimming at V came to 4 bases and at J to 6 bases, leaving 5 bases not matched to a gene. The CDR3 totals 15 residues. CDR3 DNA sequence: TGTGCCAGTAGTACACCGGGACTAGCGGCCAATGAGCAGTTCTTC. It translates to CASSTPGLAANEQFF.

This sequence joins TRBV11-2 and TRBJ2-5, with 9 bases matching TRBD2. Germline V gene lookup returns CDR1 SGHAT and CDR2 FQNNGV. The CDR3 has 16 amino acids. The V segment lost 0 bases and the J segment 5 bases; nucleotides outside the gene matches: 7. The DNA of the CDR3 is TGTGCCAGCAGCTTAGACTCCAGCGGGGGGTTGGAGACCCAGTACTTC. It codes for CASSLDSSGGLETQYF.

This clone showed up just once. The V gene is TRBV18, the J gene TRBJ1-1; TRBD1 might be the D (6 bases). This CDR3 has 15 amino acids. V was clipped by 1 base and J by 1 base, with 10 bases between them. Per germline, CDR1 KGHSH and CDR2 LQKENI. As DNA, the CDR3 is TGTGCCAGCTCACCACAGCTGACAGGGAACACTGAAGCTTTCTTT. Protein product: CASSPQLTGNTEAFF.

This clone has just one count. The V and J genes are TRBV6-2 or TRBV6-3 and TRBJ1-5; D possibly corresponds to TRBD1 (5 bases). V was trimmed by 0 bases and J by 4 bases, leaving 16 bases between them. Germline V gene lookup returns CDR1 MNHEY and CDR2 SVGEGT. The CDR3 sequence is 17 residues long. DNA for the CDR3: TGTGCCAGCAGTTACTCCAGGGTTCTTTCTCCGAATCAGCCCCAGCATTTT. Translating it yields CASSYSRVLSPNQPQHF.

This clone was seen just once. V usage is TRBV6-6 and J usage is TRBJ1-4; possible D gene TRBD1, 5 bases. The CDR3 extends over 12 amino acids. The ends were cut back, 7 bases at V and 8 bases at J, with 11 bases in the middle. Germline lookup yields CDR1 MNHNY and CDR2 SVGAGI (reference sequence). CDR3 amino acids: CASTRGVEKLFF. DNA of the CDR3: TGTGCCAGCACCCGGGGGGTGGAAAAACTGTTTTTT.

CDR3 protein: CASSKKVSGNTIYF. The DNA of the CDR3 is TGTGCCAGCAGCAAGAAGGTCTCTGGAAACACCATATATTTT. The chain employs TRBV21-1 and TRBJ1-3. TRBV21-1 corresponds to a pseudogene. This CDR3 has 14 residues.

DNA for the CDR3: TGTGCCAGCAGCTTAGATTTCCAGGGGACTGGCTACACCTTC. This codes for CASSLDFQGTGYTF. The chain employs TRBV11-2 and TRBJ1-2; a weak D match, TRBD1 (6 bases). V was trimmed by 0 bases and J by 7 bases, leaving 12 bases between them. This CDR3 contains 14 residues. CDR1 is SGHAT, CDR2 FQNNGV, per germline.

This clone was counted once. The chain uses TRBV11-3 and TRBJ2-1; D may match TRBD1 or TRBD2 (6 bases each). The CDR3 loop spans 14 amino acids. Germline CDR1 SGHNT, CDR2 YENEEA. V was pared by 4 bases and J by 5 bases, with 12 bases between. The CDR3 sequence: CASSSGAVDNEQFF. The CDR3 region has the DNA TGTGCCAGCAGCTCGGGGGCGGTAGACAATGAGCAGTTCTTC.

The chain carries TRBV6-4 and TRBJ1-1, with D possibly matching TRBD1 (6 bases). Germline CDR1 MRHNA, CDR2 SNTAGT. With 6 bases removed from V and 4 bases from J, the gap between germline ends came to 18 bases. CDR3 length: 15 amino acids. The CDR3 bases are TGTGCCAGCAGAGTGAACGGGGTAGGGGGCACTGAAGCTTTCTTT. This gives the protein CASRVNGVGGTEAFF.

The chain uses TRBV18 and TRBJ1-6, with unresolved D. The germline V and J ends were trimmed by 3 bases and 0 bases, with 9 bases remaining between them. This CDR3 is built from 16 residues. CDR1 is KGHSH and CDR2 is LQKENI in the germline V gene. This chain's CDR3 is CASSPLRSSYNSPLHF. CDR3 DNA sequence: TGTGCCAGCTCACCCCTCAGAAGCTCCTATAATTCACCCCTCCACTTT.

The chain carries TRBV6-5 and TRBJ2-7, with unresolved D. The ends were cut back, 7 bases at V and 2 bases at J, with 18 bases in the middle. CDR3 size: 15 residues. The germline gives CDR1 MNHEY, CDR2 SVGAGI. CDR3 coding DNA: TGTGCCAGCATCAATCGATGGGGTGATACCTACGAGCAGTACTTC. This codes for CASINRWGDTYEQYF.

The chain employs TRBV19 and TRBJ1-1; D gene uncertain. Trimming removed 2 bases at V and 3 bases at J, with 13 bases between. The CDR3 has 15 residues. In germline, CDR1 is LNHDA, CDR2 SQIVND (reference sequence). CDR3 amino acids: CASSIMGGGDTEAFF. CDR3 nucleotide sequence: TGTGCCAGTAGTATAATGGGAGGAGGAGACACTGAAGCTTTCTTT.

The chain couples TRBV7-9 to TRBJ2-5, with D possibly being TRBD2 (6 bases). Trimming took off 3 bases at V and 5 bases at J, with 10 bases between the two ends. Germline CDR1 is SEHNR and CDR2 is FQNEAQ (reference sequence). The CDR3 runs to 13 residues. The CDR3 coding sequence is TGTGCCAGCAGCTTCGGGGGAGCGGAGACCCAGTACTTC. It specifies CASSFGGAETQYF.